This T cell receptor beta chain was documented in a study of T cells in tumors after PD-1 blockade. On the study more broadly: No patient had prior checkpoint blockade, systemic immunosuppression, or radiotherapy within 4 weeks. Mean per blood sample: 113,528 templates (roughly 22,000-257,772), around 34,000 unique clonotypes.

The germline CDR1 and CDR2 sequences are MNHNS and SASEGT. The V segment lost 4 bases and the J segment 8 bases; nucleotides outside the gene matches: 11. The CDR3 length is 17 residues. This table comes from immunoSEQ multiplex PCR, and its TCRdb copy is limited to in-frame clones, with some not included. The repertoire includes over 60,000 clones, around two thirds of them detected once, and approximately 4.8% sits in the top ten. Specimen: PBMCs, collected after anti-PD-1 treatment. The TCR comes from a human donor with basal cell carcinoma. The rearrangement joins TRBV6-1 to TRBJ2-1; 13 bases map to TRBD2. CDR3 in amino acids: CASSALLAGGPLHEQFF. CDR3 DNA sequence: TGTGCCAGCAGTGCATTACTAGCGGGGGGGCCACTTCATGAGCAGTTCTTC.